This T cell receptor (beta chain) came from a study of T cell clones after liver transplantation. Study-level background: Without induction therapy, subjects received standard immunosuppression until 12-24 months post-transplant.

V lost 4 bases, J lost 0 bases, and 13 bases lay in between. The CDR3 has 16 residues. The germline V gene encodes CDR1 SGHDT and CDR2 YYEEEE. Only in-frame clones appear in the TCRdb table, and some are missing; sequencing was by immunoSEQ multiplex PCR. Among 55,000 to 75,000 clones listed, approximately 70% were seen once. The material was CD4+ T cells from blood, obtained at the approximately 15-month timepoint. This TCR was sampled from a human patient who received a liver transplant. Some T cells may possibly be graft donor cells. The genes are TRBV5-6 and TRBJ1-4; no firm D call. CDR3 coding DNA: TGTGCCAGCAGCCTGGGCGGGGTATCAACTAATGAAAAACTGTTTTTT. Its translation is CASSLGGVSTNEKLFF.